The text below deals with one T cell receptor (beta chain). The antigen is unknown. The conserved phenylalanine or tryptophan normally closing the CDR3 is absent here, so this likely arose from a read error. The DNA is omitted, as the CDR3 cannot be located on it reliably, and the CDR3 follows TCRdb's listing. Ophthalmopathy in the patients scored at least 3 on Clinical Activity Score and at least 4 on NOSPECS grade, lasting under 3 months. Diagnoses were established using clinical symptoms, serum thyroxine and TRAb, thyroid ultrasound and orbital computed tomography. Amplification targeted TCR beta CDR3 regions from RNA transcripts. When the TCR CDR3 underwent first-round RT-PCR, the HTBI primer set was used. TCRdb recomputed calls from the multiplex PCR reads with MiXCR, one row per CDR3 protein. The sample records about 58,000 distinct CDR3 sequences, 49% being singletons. The data were taken from a study of T cells in Graves' hyperthyroidism and ophthalmopathy.

Study findings and constraints: The model foresaw ophthalmopathy a median around 6 months prior to onset.

The CDR3 is 9 amino acids long, termini counted. Germline V gene sequence: CDR1 MGHRA, CDR2 YSYEKL. The chain is built from TRBV4-1 and TRBJ2-5; the table's TRBD2 call for D was not verified on the DNA. The sample consisted of blood. The clonotype was recovered from a woman aged 25 to 45 with Graves' ophthalmopathy. CDR3 amino acids: CASSQVRLA.